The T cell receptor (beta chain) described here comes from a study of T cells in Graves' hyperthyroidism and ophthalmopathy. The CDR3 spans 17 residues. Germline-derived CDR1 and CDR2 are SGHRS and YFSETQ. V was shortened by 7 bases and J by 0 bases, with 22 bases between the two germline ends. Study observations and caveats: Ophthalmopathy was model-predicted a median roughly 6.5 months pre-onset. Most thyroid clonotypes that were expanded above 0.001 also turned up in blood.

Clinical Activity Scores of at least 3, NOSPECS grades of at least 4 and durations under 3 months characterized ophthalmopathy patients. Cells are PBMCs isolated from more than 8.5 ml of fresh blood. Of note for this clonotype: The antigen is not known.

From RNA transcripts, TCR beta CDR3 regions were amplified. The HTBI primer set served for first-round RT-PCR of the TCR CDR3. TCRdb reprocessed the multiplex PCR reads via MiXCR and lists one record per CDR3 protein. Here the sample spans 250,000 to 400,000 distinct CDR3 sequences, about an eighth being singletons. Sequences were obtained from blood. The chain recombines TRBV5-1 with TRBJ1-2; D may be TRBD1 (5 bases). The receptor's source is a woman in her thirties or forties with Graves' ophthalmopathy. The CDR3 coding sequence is TGCGCCAGCGGCAAACCGGGACCGTCTGGTGCTAACTATGGCTACACCTTC. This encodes CASGKPGPSGANYGYTF.